Below are 23 T cell receptor beta chains sequenced from a single sample in a study of blood T cells in healthy people across ages. A second PCR, run for roughly 7 to 12 cycles, used a sample-barcoded 5' primer plus a J-beta primer mix. Using its own MiXCR run on the 5' RACE reads, TCRdb lists one record per CDR3 protein. This table holds some 690,000 distinct CDR3 sequences, 22% found once. The sequenced sample consisted of blood. The receptors were gathered from a man between 65 and 85 years old in good health.

The gene calls are TRBV11-2 and TRBJ2-2; 14 bases map to TRBD2. The J segment lost 7 bases and the V segment lost 4 bases, leaving 5 bases of the junction unmatched. The CDR3 is 16 amino acids. Per the germline V gene, CDR1 is SGHAT and CDR2 is FQNNGV. The CDR3, as DNA: TGTGCCAGCAGCTCGACTAGCGGGGGGGCCATCGGGGAGCTGTTTTTT. Protein product: CASSSTSGGAIGELFF.

The gene calls are TRBV7-2 and TRBJ2-1; TRBD2 aligns across 11 bases. Trimming took 2 bases from V and 6 from J; bases not matched to a gene: 6. Germline V CDR1 and CDR2: SGHTA, FQGNSA. This CDR3 comprises 16 residues. As DNA, the CDR3 is TGTGCCAGCAGCTTAAATCGGCTAGCGGGAGGCAATGAGCAGTTCTTC. It is translated as CASSLNRLAGGNEQFF.

V usage is TRBV20-1 and J usage is TRBJ1-2; 7 bases are shared with TRBD1. Germline trimming cut 3 bases from V and 6 bases from J; bases unmatched to any gene: 16. This CDR3 is 16 amino acids long. Germline assignment: CDR1 DFQATT and CDR2 SNEGSKA (reference sequence). The CDR3, as DNA: TGCAGTGCTAGTTTTCAAGGGGGCGTGCAGTTGCATGGCTACACCTTC. Its translation is CSASFQGGVQLHGYTF.

The chain employs TRBV20-1 and TRBJ1-1; D is uncertain. The CDR3 loop spans 12 amino acids. Germline V gene data show CDR1 as DFQATT and CDR2 as SNEGSKA (reference sequence). V gave up 3 bases and J gave up 4 bases, with 9 bases separating them. CDR3 nucleotide sequence: TGCAGTGCTAGTCCGATAGGCACTGAAGCTTTCTTT. It translates to CSASPIGTEAFF.

Remarks on this clonotype: The junction and the germline gene differ at one end; a read error may be behind it. The chain has TRBV7-9 and TRBJ1-1; 7 nucleotides align to TRBD1. CDR3 length: 13 amino acids. The germline CDR1 and CDR2 sequences are SEHNR and FQNEAQ (reference sequence). DNA for the CDR3: TGTGCCGGCAGCTTTGTACAGGGGACTGAAGCTTTCTTT. It specifies CAGSFVQGTEAFF.

The gene calls are TRBV20-1 and TRBJ2-1; 10 bases align to TRBD2. The CDR3 sequence is 14 residues long. Trimming cost V 2 bases and J 6 bases; bases outside gene matches: 4. Looked up from germline, CDR1 is DFQATT and CDR2 is SNEGSKA (reference sequence). The DNA for the CDR3 is TGCAGTGCTAGACTATGGACTAGCGGCAATGAGCAGTTCTTC. Translated, it gives CSARLWTSGNEQFF.

This clonotype was seen a single time. The chain joins TRBV28 to TRBJ2-7; D is possibly TRBD1 (6 bases). Germline values: CDR1 MDHEN, CDR2 SYDVKM. The CDR3 totals 14 residues. Trimming removed 6 bases at V and 0 bases at J, with 12 bases between. The CDR3 loop reads CASRRGHLSYEQYF. The CDR3 DNA sequence: TGTGCCAGCAGACGGGGACATCTCTCCTACGAGCAGTACTTC.

This chain uses TRBV20-1 with TRBJ1-2, with TRBD1 identical over 7 bases. Trimming cost V 4 bases and J 4 bases; bases outside gene matches: 12. This CDR3 has 15 amino acids. Germline lookup yields CDR1 DFQATT and CDR2 SNEGSKA (reference sequence). In DNA, the CDR3 is TGCAGTGCTATACGTCCGGGACAGAGACTCTATGGCTACACCTTC. As protein: CSAIRPGQRLYGYTF.

V is TRBV5-1 and J is TRBJ2-7; no clear D. Trimming stripped 1 base from V and 0 bases from J, with 11 bases between. Germline V lookup: CDR1 SGHRS, CDR2 YFSETQ. The CDR3 loop spans 15 amino acids. In DNA, the CDR3 is TGCGCCAGCAGCTTGCTCTCCAAGAGCTCCTACGAGCAGTACTTC. This translates into CASSLLSKSSYEQYF.

This clonotype was seen once. This CDR3 is CAIRVRAYEQHV. Written as DNA, the CDR3 is TGTGCCATCAGGGTCCGAGCCTACGAGCAGCACGTC. The V and J genes are TRBV2 and TRBJ2-7, with TRBD1 as a possible D gene (5 bases). The CDR3 is 12 amino acids. Germline V gene lookup returns CDR1 SNHLY and CDR2 FYNNEI.

Only a few counts were recorded for this clonotype. This chain uses TRBV6-1 with TRBJ2-5; D tentatively reads TRBD1 or TRBD2 (6 bases each). The CDR3 sequence is 14 residues long. Per germline, CDR1 MNHNS and CDR2 SASEGT. V was pared by 5 bases and J by 7 bases, with 17 bases between. The CDR3 DNA follows: TGTGCCAGCAGTAGAGGGGCAGGGGAGGCGACCCAGTACTTC. Translation: CASSRGAGEATQYF.

The chain employs TRBV12-3 or TRBV12-4 and TRBJ1-3; D unclear. This CDR3 spans 12 amino acids. V was cut by 4 bases and J by 4 bases, with 5 bases left in between. CDR3 sequence: CASSSNGNTIYF. DNA of the CDR3: TGTGCCAGCAGTTCTAACGGAAACACCATATATTTT.

At least ten counts were recorded for this clonotype. Its ends do not fully match the called genes, so a read error is possible. This chain joins TRBV5-1 and TRBJ1-2; D not resolved. This CDR3 spans 13 amino acids. CDR1 SGHRS and CDR2 YFSETQ come from the germline V gene. Here the CDR3 reads CASSLSGDYGYTF. Here the CDR3 DNA reads TGTGCCAGCAGTTTATCCGGGGACTATGGCTACACCTTC.

V gene TRBV6-5 combines with J gene TRBJ2-4; TRBD1 agrees at 7 bases. Per the germline V gene, CDR1 is MNHEY and CDR2 is SVGAGI. Germline trimming cut 5 bases from V and 7 bases from J; bases unmatched to any gene: 8. The CDR3 spans 14 residues. The CDR3 coding sequence is TGTGCCAGCAGTCCGGACAGGCGGTTCAACATTCAGTACTTC. It translates to CASSPDRRFNIQYF.

J is TRBJ2-1 and V is TRBV3-1; tentatively, D is TRBD2 (5 bases). V dropped 1 base and J dropped 1 base, with 8 bases sitting between them. CDR1 LGHDT and CDR2 YNNKEL come from the germline V gene (reference sequence). The CDR3 is made up of 15 amino acids. Here the CDR3 DNA reads TGTGCCAGCAGCCAAGCACGGGGTTCCTACAATGAGCAGTTCTTC. It specifies CASSQARGSYNEQFF.

In this sample, this clonotype turned up a few times. The chain recombines TRBV24-1 with TRBJ2-2; 8 nucleotides agree with TRBD2. The germline gives CDR1 KGHDR, CDR2 SFDVKD. The length of the CDR3 is 15 residues. V gave up 5 bases and J gave up 6 bases; unmatched junction bases: 7. In DNA form, the CDR3 reads TGTGCCACCAGTGCGGCGGGGGGAACGGCCGGGGAGCTGTTTTTT. This translates into CATSAAGGTAGELFF.

This clonotype was seen only a few times. The V and J genes are TRBV24-1 and TRBJ2-5; no firm D call. The J call is doubtful: the DNA matches TRBJ2-1 better. The CDR3 loop spans 15 amino acids. Germline CDR1 KGHDR, CDR2 SFDVKD. CDR3 loop: CATSDLAGGVSEQFF. DNA for the CDR3: TGTGCCACCAGTGATTTGGCTGGTGGGGTCAGTGAGCAGTTCTTC.

The chain recombines TRBV12-3 or TRBV12-4 with TRBJ1-2; D ambiguous. The CDR3 contains 12 residues. V lost 2 bases and J lost 7, with 8 bases in between. Here the CDR3 reads CASSLWQRGYTF. The CDR3 DNA is TGTGCCAGCAGTTTATGGCAGCGTGGCTACACCTTC.

In regard to this clonotype: The junction shows a germline mismatch at one end, possibly a read error. V and J are TRBV24-1 and TRBJ1-1, with TRBD1 identical over 7 bases. Germline CDR1 reads KGHDR; CDR2 reads SFDVKD. The CDR3 extends over 13 amino acids. CDR3 residues: CATRQGLNAEAFF. In nucleotides, the CDR3 is TGTGCCACAAGACAGGGTTTGAACGCTGAAGCTTTCTTT.

This clonotype occurred once. The chain is built from TRBV28 and TRBJ2-7; perhaps TRBD1 as D (6 bases). CDR1 MDHEN and CDR2 SYDVKM come from the germline V gene. Trimming took off 4 bases at V and 7 bases at J, with 23 bases between the two ends. CDR3 length: 16 residues. The CDR3 DNA is TGTGCCAGCAGTTCGCGCCGGTATGGGGGCTTCAGGGAGCAGTACTTC. Protein product: CASSSRRYGGFREQYF.

J is TRBJ1-1 and V is TRBV28; 9 positions match TRBD1. The germline gives CDR1 MDHEN, CDR2 SYDVKM. V lost 5 bases and J lost 11; bases outside the gene matches: 12. This CDR3 has 14 residues. CDR3 sequence reads: CASSPGTGGFRAFF. In DNA form, the CDR3 reads TGTGCCAGCAGTCCCGGAACAGGGGGCTTTCGGGCTTTCTTT.

J is TRBJ1-3 and V is TRBV12-3 or TRBV12-4; weak D call: TRBD1 (6 bases). V was shortened by 4 bases and J by 4 bases, with 8 bases between the two germline ends. The CDR3 has 13 residues. The CDR3 loop reads CASSSDRGNTIYF. As DNA, the CDR3 is TGTGCCAGCAGTTCGGACAGAGGAAACACCATATATTTT.

V is TRBV12-3 or TRBV12-4 and J is TRBJ1-5; D remains unclear. V dropped 5 bases and J dropped 0 bases, with 8 bases sitting between them. This CDR3 contains 14 residues. CDR3 loop: CASSPRFSNQPQHF. The CDR3 DNA reads as TGTGCCAGCAGTCCCCGATTTAGCAATCAGCCCCAGCATTTT.